Below are 8 T cell receptor beta chains sequenced from a single sample in a study of CD8 T cells in ankylosing spondylitis. Via MiXCR, TCRdb re-called the 5' RACE reads, giving one row per CDR3 protein. Here the sample spans approximately 140,000 distinct CDR3 sequences, roughly 44% being singletons. Specimen: synovial fluid, either unsorted or a sorted T cell fraction (not recorded which). All receptors derive from a male donor with ankylosing spondylitis.

The chain combines TRBV7-9 with TRBJ2-5; 10 bases are a match to TRBD2. CDR1 SEHNR and CDR2 FQNEAQ come from the germline V gene (reference sequence). The junction had 16 bases not matched to a gene; V was cut back by 8 bases and J by 4 bases. This CDR3 spans 17 amino acids. Here the CDR3 reads CASGAPALAGDPETQYF. DNA of the CDR3: TGTGCCAGCGGAGCCCCGGCTCTAGCGGGAGATCCAGAGACCCAGTACTTC.

The chain uses TRBV25-1 and TRBJ2-3, with 7 bases lining up with TRBD2. CDR3 length: 17 residues. The V gene end was trimmed by 3 bases and the J gene end by 4 bases; junction bases not matched to a gene: 13. CDR1 and CDR2 from the germline V gene are MGHDK and SYGVNS. CDR3 region: CASSDLFSGTNPDTQYF. The CDR3 bases are TGTGCCAGCAGTGATCTCTTCAGCGGGACCAACCCAGATACGCAGTATTTT.

This clonotype was recorded many times. The chain joins TRBV15 to TRBJ2-1; the match to TRBD2 covers 11 bases. The CDR3 has 15 residues. V gave up 3 bases and J gave up 8 bases; unmatched junction bases: 6. CDR1 and CDR2 from the germline V gene are LNHNV and YYDKDF (reference sequence). CDR3 sequence reads: CATSRTSGEGDEQFF. CDR3 sequence (DNA): TGTGCCACCAGCAGGACTAGCGGGGAGGGGGATGAGCAGTTCTTC. The variable domain in full, completed from reference TRBV15 and TRBJ2-1, reads DAMVIQNPRYQVTQFGKPVTLSCSQTLNHNVMYWYQQKSSQAPKLLFHYYDKDFNNEADTPDNFQSRRPNTSFCFLDIRSPGLGDTAMYLCATSRTSGEGDEQFFGPGTRLTVL.

The genes are TRBV27 and TRBJ2-1; D may be TRBD2 (6 bases). Trimming stripped 8 bases from V and 4 bases from J, with 12 bases between. CDR1 and CDR2 from the germline V gene are MNHEY and SMNVEV (reference sequence). The CDR3 covers 13 residues. The chain's CDR3 is CASRDCCYNEQFF. The CDR3 coding sequence is TGTGCCAGCCGGGACTGCTGTTACAATGAGCAGTTCTTC.

Only a few counts were recorded for this clonotype. This sequence joins TRBV18 and TRBJ2-2; 14 bases match TRBD2. The CDR3 contains 17 residues. Germline V gene lookup returns CDR1 KGHSH and CDR2 LQKENI. The V and J ends lost 4 bases and 7 bases, in that order; junction bases with no gene match: 8. The CDR3 sequence: CASSHRTSGRQHGELFF. The CDR3 nucleotides read TGTGCCAGCTCACACCGGACTAGCGGGAGGCAGCACGGGGAGCTGTTTTTT.

The chain has TRBV5-1 and TRBJ1-1, with D possibly TRBD1 on 6 matching bases. Trimming left V 2 bases short and J 9 bases short, with 20 bases between. Germline V lookup: CDR1 SGHRS, CDR2 YFSETQ. This CDR3 is 15 amino acids long. This chain's CDR3 is CASSFAQQGLYQAFF. In DNA form, the CDR3 reads TGCGCCAGCAGCTTTGCGCAACAGGGCCTCTATCAAGCTTTCTTT.

The chain links TRBV18 to TRBJ2-7; 7 positions agree with TRBD1. Germline V gene lookup returns CDR1 KGHSH and CDR2 LQKENI. V lost 2 bases, J lost 3 bases, and 4 bases stayed unmatched. CDR3 length equals 14 residues. CDR3 DNA: TGTGCCAGCTCACCATCAGGGGGTAACTACGAGCAGTACTTC. This sequence encodes CASSPSGGNYEQYF.

The rearrangement uses TRBV11-2 and TRBJ2-1; TRBD2 matches at 9 bases. Germline assignment: CDR1 SGHAT and CDR2 FQNNGV. The CDR3 has 18 amino acids. Trimming removed 1 base from V and 7 bases from J; junction bases left unmatched: 14. The CDR3 DNA is TGTGCCAGCAGCTTAGGCCCCCCTGTGGCGGGGGGGCGGAATGAGCAGTTCTTC. As protein: CASSLGPPVAGGRNEQFF.